This record covers a single TCR beta chain. Profiled with immunoSEQ multiplex PCR; TCRdb holds only in-frame clones, not every one. The sample yields 70,000 or so clones, about nine tenths seen once. After removal of 3 bases from V and 4 bases from J, the junction contained 5 bases not matched to a gene. In germline, CDR1 is SGDLS, CDR2 YYNGEE. This CDR3 contains 14 residues. The sample originates from a study of OX40 agonist ivuxolimab in advanced cancers. The sample here was CD4+ or CD8+ T cells sorted from blood, taken in a trial of the OX40 agonist ivuxolimab. The chain uses TRBV9 and TRBJ2-5, with TRBD1 matching over 8 bases. This clonotype was obtained from an adult with an advanced solid tumor such as melanoma, head and neck, liver or kidney cancer. The CDR3 sequence is CASSGYRGRETQYF. The CDR3 DNA reads TGTGCCAGCAGCGGATACAGGGGGAGAGAGACCCAGTACTTC. The whole variable domain, remainder taken from reference TRBV9 and TRBJ2-5, is DSGVTQTPKHLITATGQRVTLRCSPRSGDLSVYWYQQSLDQGLQFLIQYYNGEERAKGNILERFSAQQFPDLHSELNLSSLELGDSALYFCASSGYRGRETQYFGPGTRLLVL.